The 32 T cell receptor beta chains reported below all come from one sample, sequenced in a study of CD8 T cells in ankylosing spondylitis. TCRdb itself ran the 5' RACE reads through MiXCR, one entry per CDR3 protein. Of approximately 300,000 distinct CDR3 sequences listed, 20% are singletons. Sequenced sample: blood, either unsorted or a sorted T cell fraction (not recorded which). The receptors here all came from a male donor with ankylosing spondylitis or in good health (not recorded which).

The rearrangement uses TRBV20-1 and TRBJ2-3; a weak D match, TRBD2 (6 bases). Trimming stripped 1 base from V and 0 bases from J, with 11 bases between. The CDR3 runs to 15 residues. Germline loops: CDR1 DFQATT, CDR2 SNEGSKA (reference sequence). The DNA of the CDR3 is TGCAGTGCTAGAGGAGTAGGGAGGAGCACAGATACGCAGTATTTT. This gives the protein CSARGVGRSTDTQYF.

The chain uses TRBV5-1 and TRBJ1-1; D gene unclear. Trimming pared 2 bases from V and 0 bases from J, leaving 8 bases between. CDR1 and CDR2 from the germline V gene are SGHRS and YFSETQ. This CDR3 spans 14 amino acids. CDR3 bases: TGCGCCAGCAGCTTTGGGAATCTGAACACTGAAGCTTTCTTT. It translates to CASSFGNLNTEAFF.

The sample holds a few counts of this clonotype. The gene calls are TRBV5-1 and TRBJ1-5, with unresolved D. Germline values: CDR1 SGHRS, CDR2 YFSETQ. This CDR3 region has 13 residues. Trimming cost V 0 bases and J 9 bases, with 10 bases left between them. The CDR3 coding sequence is TGCGCCAGCAGCTTGGAACCCGATTGGCCCCAGCATTTT. Its protein is CASSLEPDWPQHF.

V gene TRBV4-1 combines with J gene TRBJ1-2, with D possibly TRBD1 on 5 matching bases. The CDR3 consists of 14 residues. The germline CDR1 and CDR2 sequences are MGHRA and YSYEKL. V lost 4 bases to trimming and J lost 7 bases, with 16 bases between them. CDR3 sequence: CASSRRLGGTGYTF. The CDR3 coding sequence is TGCGCCAGCAGCCGCCGTTTGGGGGGAACTGGCTACACCTTC.

The chain recombines TRBV6-1 with TRBJ2-2; weak D call: TRBD1 (5 bases). The CDR3 consists of 13 residues. Looked up from germline, CDR1 is MNHNS and CDR2 is SASEGT. Trimming shortened V by 11 bases and J by 2 bases, and 12 bases separated the two germline ends. The CDR3 sequence is CALRDLNTGELFF. The CDR3 DNA is TGTGCCCTCAGGGATTTAAACACCGGGGAGCTGTTTTTT.

The sample holds many counts of this clonotype. V usage is TRBV20-1 and J usage is TRBJ2-5; 11 positions agree with TRBD1. Per germline, CDR1 DFQATT and CDR2 SNEGSKA (reference sequence). The junction had 11 bases not matched to a gene; V was cut back by 3 bases and J by 5 bases. CDR3 size: 16 residues. The CDR3 sequence is CSARQSDRGLGETQYF. DNA for the CDR3: TGCAGTGCTAGGCAATCGGACAGGGGGCTCGGGGAGACCCAGTACTTC.

Many counts were recorded for this clonotype. The rearrangement uses TRBV12-3 or TRBV12-4 and TRBJ2-1; 8 bases map to TRBD1. There are 15 residues in the CDR3. V gave up 5 bases and J gave up 1 base; unmatched junction bases: 4. In nucleotides, the CDR3 is TGTGCCAGCAGTCCACGACAGGGGTCCTACAATGAGCAGTTCTTC. Amino acid sequence: CASSPRQGSYNEQFF.

This rearrangement joins TRBV6-1 to TRBJ1-2; no clear D. Trimming took off 7 bases at V and 8 bases at J, with 5 bases between the two ends. From germline, CDR1 is MNHNS and CDR2 SASEGT. The CDR3 is 9 residues long. The chain's CDR3 is CASNLGYTF. CDR3 DNA: TGTGCCAGCAATCTGGGCTACACCTTC.

This clonotype was recorded many times. This rearrangement joins TRBV20-1 to TRBJ1-5; D is unresolved. CDR3 size: 15 residues. From germline, CDR1 is DFQATT and CDR2 SNEGSKA (reference sequence). V gave up 0 bases and J gave up 0 bases, with 9 bases separating them. CDR3 loop: CSARDRRNSNQPQHF. The DNA of the CDR3 is TGCAGTGCTAGAGATCGCAGAAATAGCAATCAGCCCCAGCATTTT.

This clonotype is a singleton in its sample. The chain recombines TRBV5-4 with TRBJ2-3; 13 nucleotides line up with TRBD2. The junction had 7 bases not matched to a gene; V was cut back by 3 bases and J by 6 bases. The CDR3 contains 16 residues. Germline V gene data show CDR1 as SGHNT and CDR2 as YYREEE (reference sequence). The CDR3 nucleotides are TGTGCCAGCAGCTCCCCCGCGGGACTAGCGGGGGATACGCAGTATTTT. This translates into CASSSPAGLAGDTQYF.

The CDR3 sequence: CASSVGTTNQPQHF. CDR3 coding DNA: TGTGCCAGCAGCGTAGGTACTACCAATCAGCCCCAGCATTTT. This chain joins TRBV9 and TRBJ1-5; D unresolved. This CDR3 is built from 14 residues. Germline assignment: CDR1 SGDLS and CDR2 YYNGEE. V was cut by 0 bases and J by 3 bases, with 7 bases left in between.

The J gene is TRBJ2-1, the V gene TRBV5-1; TRBD2 agrees at 7 bases. The length of the CDR3 is 18 residues. The germline CDR1 and CDR2 sequences are SGHRS and YFSETQ. Trimming took 3 bases from V and 0 from J; bases not matched to a gene: 12. CDR3 sequence (DNA): TGCGCCAGCAGCTCAGACGGGAGGCCCGTTAGCTCCTACAATGAGCAGTTCTTC. This sequence encodes CASSSDGRPVSSYNEQFF.

This chain connects TRBV20-1 to TRBJ2-1; D remains unclear. The V gene lost 0 bases and the J gene lost 9 bases, with 12 bases spanning the gap. CDR3 size: 13 residues. Germline CDR1 and CDR2: DFQATT and SNEGSKA (reference sequence). The CDR3 protein is CSARDLALGEQFF. In DNA, the CDR3 is TGCAGTGCTAGAGATCTGGCATTGGGTGAGCAGTTCTTC.

Note on this clonotype: Sequence at one end of the junction differs from germline and may be a read error. The chain employs TRBV12-3 or TRBV12-4 and TRBJ1-1, with D possibly TRBD1 on 5 matching bases. This CDR3 region has 16 residues. This CDR3 is CANSLAPGQGRTEAFF. For the CDR3, the DNA is TGTGCCAACAGTTTAGCGCCCGGCCAGGGTAGGACTGAAGCTTTCTTT.

V is TRBV12-3 or TRBV12-4 and J is TRBJ2-3, with D uncertain. The CDR3 sequence is 14 residues long. Trimming took 10 bases from V and 0 from J, leaving 14 bases between them. The CDR3 DNA reads TGTGCCACCGCCCGGGCGGCTAGCACAGATACGCAGTATTTT. This sequence encodes CATARAASTDTQYF.

This clonotype is a singleton in its sample. V and J are TRBV5-1 and TRBJ2-2, with 7 bases that match TRBD2. The CDR3 spans 14 residues. Trimming at V came to 1 base and at J to 7 bases, leaving 4 bases not matched to a gene. The germline gives CDR1 SGHRS, CDR2 YFSETQ. The CDR3 DNA reads TGCGCCAGCAGCTTGCGGGAGGCAGGCGGGGAGCTGTTTTTT. It codes for CASSLREAGGELFF.

Only a few counts were recorded for this clonotype. The V gene is TRBV20-1, the J gene TRBJ2-3, with 11 bases identical to TRBD2. Germline trimming cut 6 bases from V and 2 bases from J; bases unmatched to any gene: 4. Germline V gives CDR1 DFQATT, CDR2 SNEGSKA (reference sequence). The CDR3 runs 14 residues. Here the CDR3 reads CSAPSGRTTDTQYF. The CDR3, as DNA: TGCAGTGCACCTAGCGGGAGGACCACAGATACGCAGTATTTT.

The V call is TRBV4-1, the J call TRBJ1-2, with D hard to call. This CDR3 has 13 amino acids. Looked up from germline, CDR1 is MGHRA and CDR2 is YSYEKL. Deletions cut 2 bases from V and 8 bases from J, with 12 bases between. Here the CDR3 DNA reads TGCGCCAGCAGCCAAAGCCCAGGCTTGGGCTACACCTTC. Translated, it gives CASSQSPGLGYTF.

This clonotype appeared a few times. The V and J genes are TRBV27 and TRBJ1-1, with unresolved D. The CDR3 extends over 13 amino acids. V shed 7 bases and J shed 0 bases, with 9 bases lying between them. Germline CDR1 reads MNHEY; CDR2 reads SMNVEV (reference sequence). CDR3 nucleotide sequence: TGTGCCAGCACCCTTGTGATGAACACTGAAGCTTTCTTT. This translates into CASTLVMNTEAFF.

Ten or more counts support this clonotype. The CDR3: CSAPTSGRYYEQFF. DNA for the CDR3: TGCAGTGCACCCACTAGCGGGAGATACTATGAGCAGTTCTTC. The chain carries TRBV20-1 and TRBJ2-1; 11 bases agree with TRBD2. After removal of 6 bases from V and 8 bases from J, the junction contained 9 bases not matched to a gene. Germline assignment: CDR1 DFQATT and CDR2 SNEGSKA (reference sequence). CDR3 length equals 14 residues.

In the case of this clonotype: The conserved final phenylalanine or tryptophan is absent from the CDR3, which likely points to a read error. V usage is TRBV12-3 or TRBV12-4 and J usage is TRBJ2-3; D is undetermined. The V and J ends lost 10 bases and 4 bases respectively, with 6 bases between them. This CDR3 is 10 amino acids long. This CDR3 is CATGADTQYL. The CDR3 nucleotides read TGTGCCACCGGCGCAGATACGCAGTATTTG.

V is TRBV12-3 or TRBV12-4 and J is TRBJ2-1, with no clear D. This CDR3 is built from 15 residues. Trimming stripped 5 bases from V and 6 bases from J, with 17 bases between. This chain's CDR3 is CASSPLLRQGNEQFF. CDR3 sequence (DNA): TGTGCCAGCAGTCCTCTACTACGACAAGGCAATGAGCAGTTCTTC.

This clonotype was observed a handful of times. V is TRBV12-3 or TRBV12-4 and J is TRBJ2-1; D uncertain. The V and J ends lost 2 bases and 6 bases respectively, with 17 bases between them. This CDR3 is built from 16 residues. DNA of the CDR3: TGTGCCAGCAGTTTATCACAGCTGCTAACGTCCAATGAGCAGTTCTTC. Translation gives CASSLSQLLTSNEQFF.

This clonotype was recorded many times. V and J are TRBV6-1 and TRBJ1-1; D possibly corresponds to TRBD1 (6 bases). The CDR3 is 15 amino acids. Germline V gene sequence: CDR1 MNHNS, CDR2 SASEGT. The ends were cut back, 6 bases at V and 1 base at J, with 15 bases in the middle. CDR3 sequence reads: CASSSLPDRNTEAFF. CDR3 bases: TGTGCCAGCAGCTCTTTACCGGACAGGAACACTGAAGCTTTCTTT.

This clonotype was seen more than once but under ten times. The CDR3 DNA follows: TGTGCCAGCATCCTAGTAGAGATTCCTAGCACAGATACGCAGTATTTT. Translated: CASILVEIPSTDTQYF. The rearrangement links TRBV7-9 to TRBJ2-3; D gene ambiguous. The CDR3 sequence is 16 residues long. Germline V gene data show CDR1 as SEHNR and CDR2 as FQNEAQ (reference sequence). Trimming removed 7 bases at V and 0 bases at J, with 17 bases between.

This sequence joins TRBV12-3 or TRBV12-4 and TRBJ2-1; TRBD1 is a possible D gene (6 bases). CDR3 size: 18 residues. The V gene lost 4 bases and the J gene lost 5 bases, with 24 bases spanning the gap. In DNA, the CDR3 is TGTGCCAGCAGTTCAACGACAGGCGCCATTCCTGGGGACAATGAGCAGTTCTTC. It codes for CASSSTTGAIPGDNEQFF.

The sample holds a few counts of this clonotype. The chain uses TRBV5-1 and TRBJ2-3, with no clear D. The V gene's germline CDR1 is SGHRS and CDR2 YFSETQ. This CDR3 region has 15 residues. The germline V and J ends were trimmed by 2 bases and 5 bases, with 15 bases remaining between them. CDR3 coding DNA: TGCGCCAGCAGCTTTTCCACCCCCGCGGAAGATACGCAGTATTTT. Translation: CASSFSTPAEDTQYF.

The chain is built from TRBV20-1 and TRBJ2-4; D is ambiguous. Germline loops: CDR1 DFQATT, CDR2 SNEGSKA (reference sequence). CDR3 size: 11 residues. V gave up 5 bases and J gave up 4 bases, with 6 bases separating them. CDR3 bases: TGCAGTGCTCCCCTGAAAAACATTCAGTACTTC. It encodes CSAPLKNIQYF.

This clonotype was picked up a small number of times. The chain employs TRBV3-1 and TRBJ2-2; D is uncertain. CDR3 length: 15 amino acids. V was clipped by 2 bases and J by 1 base, with 8 bases between them. Germline V gives CDR1 LGHDT, CDR2 YNNKEL (reference sequence). As DNA, the CDR3 is TGTGCCAGCAGCCAATTCACCGGGAACACCGGGGAGCTGTTTTTT. Translating it yields CASSQFTGNTGELFF.

This clonotype has ten or more counts. The genes are TRBV6-5 and TRBJ2-1, with 10 bases lining up with TRBD2. The J segment lost 7 bases and the V segment lost 2 bases, leaving 5 bases of the junction unmatched. The germline V gene encodes CDR1 MNHEY and CDR2 SVGAGI. This CDR3 contains 15 residues. Written as DNA, the CDR3 is TGTGCCAGCAGTTACCGGACTAGCGGACTGAATGAGCAGTTCTTC. Translated: CASSYRTSGLNEQFF.

The chain joins TRBV29-1 to TRBJ2-7, with 8 bases lining up with TRBD1. The trim removed 3 bases at V and 1 base at J, leaving 14 bases unmatched. Looked up from germline, CDR1 is SQVTM and CDR2 is ANQGSEA. CDR3 length equals 17 residues. As DNA, the CDR3 is TGCAGCGTTGATGACGTACGGACAGGGTTCTTTTCCTACGAGCAGTACGTC. Translated, it gives CSVDDVRTGFFSYEQYV.

This clonotype has more than one count but fewer than ten. CDR3 residues: CASRAGTGFNSPLHF. DNA for the CDR3: TGTGCCAGCAGAGCCGGGACAGGCTTTAATTCACCCCTCCACTTT. V gene TRBV12-3 or TRBV12-4 combines with J gene TRBJ1-6; TRBD1 matches 8 bases. The ends lost 6 bases at V and 6 bases at J; junction bases unmatched: 7. The CDR3 has 15 amino acids.